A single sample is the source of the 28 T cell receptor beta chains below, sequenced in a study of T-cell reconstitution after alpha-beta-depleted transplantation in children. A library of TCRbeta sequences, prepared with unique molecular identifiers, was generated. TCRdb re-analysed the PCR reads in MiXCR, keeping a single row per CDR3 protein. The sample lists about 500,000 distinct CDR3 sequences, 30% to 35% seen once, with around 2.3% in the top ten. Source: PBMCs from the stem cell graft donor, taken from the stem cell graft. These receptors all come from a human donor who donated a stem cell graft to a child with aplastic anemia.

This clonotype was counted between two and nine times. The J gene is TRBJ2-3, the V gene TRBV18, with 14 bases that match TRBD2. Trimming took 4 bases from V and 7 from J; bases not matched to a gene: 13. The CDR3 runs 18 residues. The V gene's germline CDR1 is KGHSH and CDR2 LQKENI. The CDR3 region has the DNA TGTGCCAGCTCACTATGGAAAACCGGGACTAGCGGGAGTTATACGCAGTATTTT. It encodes CASSLWKTGTSGSYTQYF.

DNA of the CDR3: TGTGCCAGCAGTTTACCCGGAGACCCTCAGTTCAATGAGCAGTTCTTC. Amino acid sequence: CASSLPGDPQFNEQFF. This chain uses TRBV27 with TRBJ2-1, with unresolved D. Germline V gene sequence: CDR1 MNHEY, CDR2 SMNVEV (reference sequence). The CDR3 is 16 residues long. V lost 2 bases to trimming and J lost 6 bases, with 17 bases between them.

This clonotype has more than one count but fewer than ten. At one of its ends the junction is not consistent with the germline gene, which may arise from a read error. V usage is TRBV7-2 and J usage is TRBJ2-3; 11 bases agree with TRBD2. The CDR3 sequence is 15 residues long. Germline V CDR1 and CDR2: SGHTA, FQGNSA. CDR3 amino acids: CASSFFVSGRVLPLF. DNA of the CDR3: TGTGCCAGCAGCTTCTTCGTTAGCGGGAGGGTTCTACCCCTTTTT. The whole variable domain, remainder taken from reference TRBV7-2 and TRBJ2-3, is GAGVSQSPSNKVTEKGKDVELRCDPISGHTALYWYRQSLGQGLEFLIYFQGNSAPDKSGLPSDRFSAERTGGSVSTLTIQRTQQEDSAVYLCASSFFVSGRVLPLFGPGTRLTVL.

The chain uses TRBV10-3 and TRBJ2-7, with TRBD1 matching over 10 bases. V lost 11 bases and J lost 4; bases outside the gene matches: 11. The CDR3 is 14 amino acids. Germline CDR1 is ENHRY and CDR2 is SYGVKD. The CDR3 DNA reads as TGTGCCGCCTCCGGGACAGGGGACTCTTACGAGCAGTACTTC. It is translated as CAASGTGDSYEQYF.

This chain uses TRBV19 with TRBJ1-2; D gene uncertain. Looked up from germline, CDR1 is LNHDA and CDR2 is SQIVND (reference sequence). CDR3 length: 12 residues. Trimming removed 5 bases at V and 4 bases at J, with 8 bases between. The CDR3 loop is CASSVISYGYTF. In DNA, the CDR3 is TGTGCCAGTAGTGTTATCAGCTATGGCTACACCTTC.

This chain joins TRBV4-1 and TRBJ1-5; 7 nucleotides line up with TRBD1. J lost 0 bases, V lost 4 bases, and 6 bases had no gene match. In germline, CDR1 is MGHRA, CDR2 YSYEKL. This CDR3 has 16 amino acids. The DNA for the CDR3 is TGCGCCAGCAGCCGGGGACAGCTGAATAGCAATCAGCCCCAGCATTTT. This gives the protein CASSRGQLNSNQPQHF.

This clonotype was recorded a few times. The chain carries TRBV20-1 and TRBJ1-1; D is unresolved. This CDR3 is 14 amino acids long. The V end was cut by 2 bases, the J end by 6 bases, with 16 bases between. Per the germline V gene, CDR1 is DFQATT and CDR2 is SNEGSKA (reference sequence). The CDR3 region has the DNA TGCAGTGCTAGAAGCGGGCAGCTCGTCGCTGAAGCTTTCTTT. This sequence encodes CSARSGQLVAEAFF.

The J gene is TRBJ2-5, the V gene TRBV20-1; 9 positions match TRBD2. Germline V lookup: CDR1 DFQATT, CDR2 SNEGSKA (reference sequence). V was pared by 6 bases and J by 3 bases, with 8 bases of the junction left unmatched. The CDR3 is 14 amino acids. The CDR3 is CSAWGRLAEETQYF. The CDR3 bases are TGCAGTGCGTGGGGGCGACTAGCGGAAGAGACCCAGTACTTC.

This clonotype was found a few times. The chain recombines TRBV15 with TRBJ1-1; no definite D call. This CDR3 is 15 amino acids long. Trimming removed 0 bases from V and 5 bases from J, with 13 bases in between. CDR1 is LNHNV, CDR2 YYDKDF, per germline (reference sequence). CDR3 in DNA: TGTGCCACCAGCAGAGATAAGGGCCCTACTACTGAAGCTTTCTTT. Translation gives CATSRDKGPTTEAFF. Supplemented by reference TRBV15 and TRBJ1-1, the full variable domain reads DAMVIQNPRYQVTQFGKPVTLSCSQTLNHNVMYWYQQKSSQAPKLLFHYYDKDFNNEADTPDNFQSRRPNTSFCFLDIRSPGLGDTAMYLCATSRDKGPTTEAFFGQGTRLTVV.

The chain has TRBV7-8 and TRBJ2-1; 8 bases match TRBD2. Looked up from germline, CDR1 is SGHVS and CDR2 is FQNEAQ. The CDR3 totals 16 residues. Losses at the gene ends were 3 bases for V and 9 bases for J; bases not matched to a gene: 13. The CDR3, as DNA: TGTGCCAGCAGCTTTTTGGATACAGCGGGAGTCGGTGAGCAGTTCTTC. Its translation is CASSFLDTAGVGEQFF.

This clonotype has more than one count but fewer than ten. As DNA, the CDR3 is TGTGCCAGCAGCCCGGGGACTAGCGGGAGTAGTTCCGAGACCCAGTACTTC. The encoded protein is CASSPGTSGSSSETQYF. This chain uses TRBV5-4 with TRBJ2-5; 14 bases match TRBD2. Trimming at V came to 4 bases and at J to 5 bases, leaving 10 bases not matched to a gene. This CDR3 has 17 amino acids. The germline V gene encodes CDR1 SGHNT and CDR2 YYREEE (reference sequence).

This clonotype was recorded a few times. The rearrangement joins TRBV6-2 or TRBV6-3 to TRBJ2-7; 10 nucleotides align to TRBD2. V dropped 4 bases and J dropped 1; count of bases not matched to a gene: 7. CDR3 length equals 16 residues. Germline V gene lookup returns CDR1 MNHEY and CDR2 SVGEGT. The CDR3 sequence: CASSLSAGGSSYEQYV. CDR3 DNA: TGTGCCAGCAGTTTATCAGCGGGAGGGTCTTCCTACGAGCAGTACGTC.

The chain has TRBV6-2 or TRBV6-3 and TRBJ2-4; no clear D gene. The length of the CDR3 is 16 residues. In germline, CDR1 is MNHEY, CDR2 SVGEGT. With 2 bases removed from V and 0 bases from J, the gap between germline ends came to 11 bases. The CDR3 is CASSYRQTLAKNIQYF. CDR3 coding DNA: TGTGCCAGCAGTTACCGGCAGACCCTAGCCAAAAACATTCAGTACTTC.

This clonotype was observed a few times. CDR3 sequence reads: CATSDSVGPSYNEQFF. In nucleotides, the CDR3 is TGTGCCACCAGTGATTCGGTAGGGCCCTCCTACAATGAGCAGTTCTTC. The gene calls are TRBV24-1 and TRBJ2-1; D ambiguous. The germline V and J ends were trimmed by 2 bases and 0 bases, with 10 bases remaining between them. The germline CDR1 and CDR2 sequences are KGHDR and SFDVKD. This CDR3 has 16 amino acids.

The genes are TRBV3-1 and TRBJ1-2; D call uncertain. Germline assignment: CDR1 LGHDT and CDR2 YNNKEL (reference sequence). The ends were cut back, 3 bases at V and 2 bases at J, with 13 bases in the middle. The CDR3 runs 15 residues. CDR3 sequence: CASSHGTRLNYGYTF. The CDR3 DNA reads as TGTGCCAGCAGCCATGGTACACGATTGAACTATGGCTACACCTTC.

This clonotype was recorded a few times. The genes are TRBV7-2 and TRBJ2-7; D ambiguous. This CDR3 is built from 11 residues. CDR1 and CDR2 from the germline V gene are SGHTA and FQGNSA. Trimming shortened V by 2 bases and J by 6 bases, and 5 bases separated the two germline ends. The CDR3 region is CASSLKFEQYF. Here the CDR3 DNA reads TGTGCCAGCAGCTTAAAATTCGAGCAGTACTTC. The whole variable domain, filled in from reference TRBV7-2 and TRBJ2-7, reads GAGVSQSPSNKVTEKGKDVELRCDPISGHTALYWYRQSLGQGLEFLIYFQGNSAPDKSGLPSDRFSAERTGGSVSTLTIQRTQQEDSAVYLCASSLKFEQYFGPGTRLTVT.

The chain's CDR3 is CASSFYYMDTQYF. The CDR3, as DNA: TGTGCCAGCAGCTTCTATTATATGGATACGCAGTATTTT. The chain couples TRBV5-6 to TRBJ2-3, with D unclear. The CDR3 is 13 residues long. V was cut by 2 bases and J by 6 bases, with 10 bases left in between. Germline V lookup: CDR1 SGHDT, CDR2 YYEEEE. The full variable domain, its missing parts supplied by reference TRBV5-6 and TRBJ2-3, is DAGVTQSPTHLIKTRGQQVTLRCSPKSGHDTVSWYQQALGQGPQFIFQYYEEEERQRGNFPDRFSGHQFPNYSSELNVNALLLGDSALYLCASSFYYMDTQYFGPGTRLTVL.

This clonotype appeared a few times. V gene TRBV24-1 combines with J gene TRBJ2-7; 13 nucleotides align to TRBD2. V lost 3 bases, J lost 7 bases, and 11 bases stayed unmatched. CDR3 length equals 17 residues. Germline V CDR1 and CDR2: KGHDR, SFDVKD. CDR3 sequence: CATSDPLLAGGRSEQYV. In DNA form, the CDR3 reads TGTGCCACCAGTGATCCCTTACTAGCGGGAGGGCGCAGTGAGCAGTACGTC.

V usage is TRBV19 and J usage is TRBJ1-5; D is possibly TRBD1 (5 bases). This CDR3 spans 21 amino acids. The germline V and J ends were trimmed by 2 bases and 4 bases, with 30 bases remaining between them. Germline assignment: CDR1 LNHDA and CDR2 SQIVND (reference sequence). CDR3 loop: CASSIILQGGELTPYNQPQHF. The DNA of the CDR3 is TGTGCCAGTAGTATAATTCTCCAGGGCGGCGAACTAACCCCCTATAATCAGCCCCAGCATTTT.

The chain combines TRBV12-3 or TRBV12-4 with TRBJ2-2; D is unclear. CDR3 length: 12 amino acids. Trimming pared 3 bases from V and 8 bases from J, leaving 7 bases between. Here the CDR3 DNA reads TGTGCCAGCAGTTTTCATGGGGGGGAGCTGTTTTTT. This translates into CASSFHGGELFF.

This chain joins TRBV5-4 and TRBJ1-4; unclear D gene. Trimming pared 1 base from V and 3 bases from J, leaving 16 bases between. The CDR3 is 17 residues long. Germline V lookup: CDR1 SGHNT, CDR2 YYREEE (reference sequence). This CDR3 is CASSLKPIGSANEKLFF. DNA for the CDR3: TGTGCCAGCAGCTTGAAACCTATCGGCTCGGCTAATGAAAAACTGTTTTTT.

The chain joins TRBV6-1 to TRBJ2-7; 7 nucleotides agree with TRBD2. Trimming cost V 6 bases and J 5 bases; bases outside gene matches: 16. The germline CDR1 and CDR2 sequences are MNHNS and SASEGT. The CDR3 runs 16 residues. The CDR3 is CASSKNGGRSTDEQYF. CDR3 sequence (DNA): TGTGCCAGCAGCAAAAACGGCGGGAGATCTACCGACGAGCAGTACTTC.

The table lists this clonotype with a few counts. The CDR3: CAISDGGSGYTF. In DNA, the CDR3 is TGTGCCATCAGTGACGGGGGAAGCGGCTACACCTTC. This chain connects TRBV10-3 to TRBJ1-2, with D possibly being TRBD1 (5 bases). The germline gives CDR1 ENHRY, CDR2 SYGVKD. This CDR3 comprises 12 residues. The germline V and J ends were trimmed by 3 bases and 8 bases, with 10 bases remaining between them.

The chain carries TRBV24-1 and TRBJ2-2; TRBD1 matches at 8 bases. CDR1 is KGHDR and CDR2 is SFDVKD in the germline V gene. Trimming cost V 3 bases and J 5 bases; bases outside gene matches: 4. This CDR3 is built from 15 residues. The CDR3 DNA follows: TGTGCCACCAGTGATACAAGGACAGGGACCGGGGAGCTGTTTTTT. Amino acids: CATSDTRTGTGELFF.

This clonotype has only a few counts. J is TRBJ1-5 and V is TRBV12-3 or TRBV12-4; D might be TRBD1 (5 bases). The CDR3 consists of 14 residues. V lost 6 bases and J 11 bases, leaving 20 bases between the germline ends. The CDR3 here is CASSPRTGGGTQHF. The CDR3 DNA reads TGTGCCAGCAGCCCTCGGACGGGGGGAGGAACCCAGCATTTT.

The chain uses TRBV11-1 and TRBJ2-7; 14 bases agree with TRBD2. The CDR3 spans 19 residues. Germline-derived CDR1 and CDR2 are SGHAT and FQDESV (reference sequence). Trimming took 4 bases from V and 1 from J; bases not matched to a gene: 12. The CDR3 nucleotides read TGTGCCAGCAGCTCCGTACCAGGGACTAGCGGGAGTCGATCCTACGAGCAGTACTTC. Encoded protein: CASSSVPGTSGSRSYEQYF.

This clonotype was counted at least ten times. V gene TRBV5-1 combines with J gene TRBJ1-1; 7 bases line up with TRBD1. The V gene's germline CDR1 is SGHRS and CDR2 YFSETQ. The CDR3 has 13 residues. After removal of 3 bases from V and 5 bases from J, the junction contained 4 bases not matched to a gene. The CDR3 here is CASSSQGRTEAFF. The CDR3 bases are TGCGCCAGCAGCTCACAGGGGAGGACTGAAGCTTTCTTT.

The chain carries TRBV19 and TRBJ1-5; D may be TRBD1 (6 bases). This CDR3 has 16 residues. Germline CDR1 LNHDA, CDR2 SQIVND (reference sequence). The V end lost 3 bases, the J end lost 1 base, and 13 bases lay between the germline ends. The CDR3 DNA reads TGTGCCAGTAGTATCTTAGGGACATCGAGCAATCAGCCCCAGCATTTT. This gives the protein CASSILGTSSNQPQHF. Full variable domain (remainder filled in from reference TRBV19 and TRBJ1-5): DGGITQSPKYLFRKEGQNVTLSCEQNLNHDAMYWYRQDPGQGLRLIYYSQIVNDFQKGDIAEGYSVSREKKESFPLTVTSAQKNPTAFYLCASSILGTSSNQPQHFGDGTRLSIL.